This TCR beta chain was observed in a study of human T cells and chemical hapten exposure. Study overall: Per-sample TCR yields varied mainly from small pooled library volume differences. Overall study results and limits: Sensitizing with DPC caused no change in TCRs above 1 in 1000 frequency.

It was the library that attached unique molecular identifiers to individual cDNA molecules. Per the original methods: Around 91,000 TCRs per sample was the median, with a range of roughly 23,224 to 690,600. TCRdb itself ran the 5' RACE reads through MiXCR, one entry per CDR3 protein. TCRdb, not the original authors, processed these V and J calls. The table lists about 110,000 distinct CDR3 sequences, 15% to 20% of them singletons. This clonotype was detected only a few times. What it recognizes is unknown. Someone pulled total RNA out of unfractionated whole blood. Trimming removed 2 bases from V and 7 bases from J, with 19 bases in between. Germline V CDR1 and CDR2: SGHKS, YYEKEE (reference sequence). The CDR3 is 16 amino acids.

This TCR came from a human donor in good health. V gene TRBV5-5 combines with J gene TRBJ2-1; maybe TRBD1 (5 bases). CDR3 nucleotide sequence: TGTGCCAGCAGCTTCAGGGTTCCCCTCGCTATGAATGAGCAGTTCTTC. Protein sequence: CASSFRVPLAMNEQFF.